This TCR beta chain is from a study of shared clonotypes between healthy human individuals. Study-wide background: Plates per donor: three CD4 naive, three CD4 memory, two CD8 naive, one CD8 memory. Study-level points and caveats: Clonotypes which were not shared had lower generation probabilities than clonotypes that all four donors shared. Incompleteness in sorted-subset sequencing, despite large depth, was shown by rarefaction.

Assay: immunoSEQ multiplex PCR; the TCRdb copy retains only in-frame clones and omits some. The table has nearly 600,000 clones, around 95% seen once. Naive CD8 cells, CD45RO-negative and positively selected for CCR7, excluded terminally differentiated effector memory CD45RA+ cells. Germline V lookup: CDR1 SGDLS, CDR2 YYNGEE. The CDR3 sequence is 16 residues long. V was pared by 0 bases and J by 0 bases, with 10 bases between. This clone appeared once. Its antigen is undetermined. This TCR derives from a woman aged 30 to 39 in good health. What was sequenced was naive CD8+ T cells sorted from blood. The chain joins TRBV9 to TRBJ1-3; D remains ambiguous. The CDR3 loop reads CASSVDFRNSGNTIYF. The CDR3 nucleotides read TGTGCCAGCAGCGTAGATTTCCGCAACTCTGGAAACACCATATATTTT.